This T cell receptor beta chain is from a study of T cell repertoires in cytomegalovirus infection. This clonotype occurred a few times. The target antigen is unknown. TCRdb analysed the reads with MiXCR anew, one entry per CDR3 protein. Found here are 650,000 to 900,000 distinct CDR3 sequences, just under 30% of them singletons; the top ten hold about an eighth. Germline CDR1 is MNHEY and CDR2 is SVGAGI. CDR3 length equals 14 residues. V was pared by 0 bases and J by 5 bases, with 10 bases between. V is TRBV6-5 and J is TRBJ1-2; the D is unclear. This clonotype was sampled from a human donor in good health (CMV status not recorded). Some clones in this sample may be carry-over from other donors' samples. This specimen consisted of cultured CD8+ T cells from PBMCs, obtained from culture after CMV antigen stimulation. The CDR3 sequence is CASSYSDPSYGYTF. Written as DNA, the CDR3 is TGTGCCAGCAGTTACTCCGATCCGTCTTATGGCTACACCTTC.